These 3 T cell receptor beta chains share one sample of origin, sequenced in a study of glioma-infiltrating T cells after dendritic cell vaccination. The repertoire was sequenced with immunoSEQ multiplex PCR; TCRdb's copy has only in-frame clones and lacks some. This table holds about 38,000 clones, almost 85% found once. Sequenced material: blood, taken before dendritic cell vaccination. These receptor sequences come from a human donor with glioblastoma.

The chain recombines TRBV21-1 with TRBJ2-7; the listed D gene, TRBD1, was not tested against the DNA. TRBV21-1 is deemed a pseudogene. This CDR3 comprises 15 residues. This CDR3 is CASSFRDRGDYEQYF. In nucleotides, the CDR3 is TGTGCCAGCAGCTTTCGGGACAGGGGGGACTACGAGCAGTACTTC.

CDR3 DNA sequence: TGTGCCTGGAGTAGTGGTGGTCTAGCTGGTCATGAGCAGTTCTTC. This gives the protein CAWSSGGLAGHEQFF. This chain uses TRBV30 with TRBJ2-1; tentative D call: TRBD2 (5 bases). In germline, CDR1 is GTSNPN, CDR2 SVGIG (reference sequence). This CDR3 has 15 amino acids. The V gene lost 2 bases and the J gene lost 8 bases, with 19 bases spanning the gap.

This clone was seen just once. This chain joins TRBV7-9 and TRBJ1-4, with 7 positions matching TRBD1. CDR3 size: 15 residues. Germline-derived CDR1 and CDR2 are SEHNR and FQNEAQ (reference sequence). V gave up 5 bases and J gave up 7 bases; unmatched junction bases: 10. The CDR3 region has the DNA TGTGCCAGCAGCACTCGACAGGGAATAGGTGAAAAACTGTTTTTT. Its protein is CASSTRQGIGEKLFF.